This TCR beta chain was captured in a study of OX40 agonist ivuxolimab in advanced cancers. Overall study context: Enrolled patients in dose escalation had cancers that were hepatocellular carcinoma, melanoma, renal cell or head and neck cancer. Overall study findings and caveats: CD4+ T cells averaged fewer expanded clones than CD8+ T cells. In the 0.1-3.0 mg/kg groups, partial responders showed among the lowest expansion.

V was shortened by 4 bases and J by 2 bases, with 26 bases between the two germline ends. The CDR3 runs 19 residues. About this clone itself: Its specificity is unknown.

This table comes from immunoSEQ multiplex PCR, and its TCRdb copy is limited to in-frame clones, with some not included. In the table there are fewer than 40,000 clones, around four fifths of which are singletons. The sequence was obtained from an adult with an advanced solid tumor such as melanoma, head and neck, liver or kidney cancer. The specimen comprised CD4+ or CD8+ T cells sorted from blood, sampled in a trial of the OX40 agonist ivuxolimab. The chain combines TRBV23-1 with TRBJ1-1; tentative D call: TRBD1 (6 bases). TRBV23-1 is filed as an ORF, its function uncertain. CDR3 DNA sequence: TGCGCCAGCAGTCCTCCCTTCGGGGGGCAGGAACCATCCAACACTGAAGCTTTCTTT. Translating gives CASSPPFGGQEPSNTEAFF.